These T cell receptor beta chains were read from a single sample in a study of tumor-infiltrating lymphocytes in primary liver carcinoma. TCRdb re-derived calls from the multiplex PCR reads in MiXCR, one entry per CDR3 protein. This sample yields 75,000 to 80,000 distinct CDR3 sequences, of which approximately 69% are seen a single time; 26% belongs to the top ten. The source material was tumor-adjacent normal liver tissue. All receptors come from a man in his forties with primary liver carcinoma and hepatitis B virus infection. Both conserved end residues are part of each CDR3. The D gene is left open where the match is weak. Not every row has a clone size; where given, it reads once, few, many or a size class.

>.|TRBV12-3/TRBV12-4|.|TRBJ2-4
TGTGCCAGCAGTTTGGGGGTCAAAAACACTCAGTACTTC
CASSLGVKNTQYF
>TRBD2|TRBV4-1|.|TRBJ2-1
TGCGCCAGCAGTCAGGGACTATGGGGTTCCAAAGAGCAGTTCTTC
CASSQGLWGSKEQFF
>.|TRBV4-3|.|TRBJ1-4
TGCGTCAGCGGCCGTAACCAGGGAAACGAAAAACTGTTTTTT
CVSGRNQGNEKLFF
>.|TRBV11-1|.|TRBJ2-1
TGTGCCAGCAAGGAGGGGACAATCATCTCCAATGAGCAATTCTTC
CASKEGTIISNEQFF
>.|TRBV7-3|.|TRBJ2-3
TGTGCCAGCAGCTTGGGGGCGGTCACAGATACGCAGTATTTT
CASSLGAVTDTQYF
>.|TRBV29-1|.|TRBJ2-5
TGCAGCGTTGACGAACAGGTGATGGAGACCCAGCACTTC
CSVDEQVMETQHF
>.|TRBV29-1|few|TRBJ1-1
TGCAGCGTTGAAGTGGGGTGGGGAATGAACACTGAAGCTTTCTTT
CSVEVGWGMNTEAFF
>.|TRBV5-6|many|TRBJ1-5
TGTGCCAGCAGCTTGGGGGCAGTTTATAGCAATCAGCCCCAGCATTTT
CASSLGAVYSNQPQHF
>.|TRBV4-3|.|TRBJ2-1
TGCGCCAGCAGCCAATTGACAGGTAAATTCTCCAACAATGAGCAGTTCTTC
CASSQLTGKFSNNEQFF
>.|TRBV28|.|TRBJ1-2
TGTGCCAGCAGCCCGCCGGAAGGCTATGACTACACCTTC
CASSPPEGYDYTF
>TRBD2|TRBV5-1|many|TRBJ2-2
TGCGCCAGCAGCTTGGGGGCTAGCGGAGTTAACACCGGGGAGCTGTTTTTT
CASSLGASGVNTGELFF
>TRBD2|TRBV12-3/TRBV12-4|.|TRBJ2-1
TGTGCCAGCAGCCTGTCCGGGACTAGCAGACTTGAGCAGCTCTTC
CASSLSGTSRLEQLF
>.|TRBV6-6|.|TRBJ2-7
TGTGCCACCAGTTACTCTGGCAGGTTCGGCGAGCAGTACTTC
CATSYSGRFGEQYF
>.|TRBV4-2|.|TRBJ2-7
TGTGCCAGCAGCCAAGGGCTTAGCGACTTTACGTACGATCAGTACTTC
CASSQGLSDFTYDQYF
>.|TRBV6-2/TRBV6-3|.|TRBJ2-2
TGTGACAGCAGCCTCTACTTGAACACCGGGGAGTTGTTTTTT
CDSSLYLNTGELFF